This TCR beta chain was sequenced for a study of PD-1 blockade in mismatch repair-deficient tumors. The time point was: 10-day in vitro stimulation with candidate neoantigen peptide 6. For this clone: Its antigen is unknown.

J lost 1 base, V lost 2 bases, and 2 bases had no gene match. Germline CDR1 is SGHNT and CDR2 is YYREEE (reference sequence). CDR3 length: 15 amino acids. Clones were read by immunoSEQ multiplex PCR, and TCRdb kept only the in-frame ones, dropping some. The sample includes about 14,000 clones, about 85% of them seen just once. This TCR came from an adult with mismatch repair-deficient cancer. The sequencing here drew on cells cultured in vitro, taken from a patient treated with pembrolizumab. The V gene is TRBV5-4, the J gene TRBJ1-1, with 10 bases fitting TRBD1. CDR3 DNA sequence: TGTGCCAGCAGCTTACGGACAGGGGGGAACACTGAAGCTTTCTTT. Protein product: CASSLRTGGNTEAFF.